These 10 T cell receptor beta chains originate from one sample sequenced in a study of blood T cell repertoires in COVID-19. Profiling relied on immunoSEQ multiplex PCR, and the TCRdb table lists in-frame clones only, not all of them. Here the sample spans under 300,000 clones, 85% to 90% being singletons. Specimen: peripheral blood. The receptors derive from a woman between 40 and 55 years old who had recovered from COVID-19.

The chain links TRBV21-1 to TRBJ1-4; whether TRBD1, the table's D call, matches the DNA was not checked. TRBV21-1 is given as a pseudogene. CDR3 size: 15 residues. CDR3: CASSKVKGDNEKLFF. Here the CDR3 DNA reads TGTGCCAGCAGCAAAGTCAAAGGGGATAATGAAAAACTGTTTTTT.

J is TRBJ1-2 and V is TRBV19, with D uncertain. Germline V lookup: CDR1 LNHDA, CDR2 SQIVND (reference sequence). This CDR3 contains 14 residues. V dropped 0 bases and J dropped 4 bases, with 9 bases sitting between them. The CDR3 loop reads CASSIDRWAYGYTF. CDR3 DNA sequence: TGTGCCAGTAGTATAGATCGCTGGGCCTATGGCTACACCTTC.

The V and J genes are TRBV30 and TRBJ2-3, with 9 bases that match TRBD2. The CDR3 length is 15 residues. V was pared by 5 bases and J by 2 bases, with 8 bases of the junction left unmatched. Germline CDR1 is GTSNPN and CDR2 is SVGIG (reference sequence). Here the CDR3 reads CAWGRLADNTDTQYF. Here the CDR3 DNA reads TGTGCCTGGGGCAGACTAGCGGATAACACAGATACGCAGTATTTT.

V is TRBV10-3 and J is TRBJ2-5; TRBD2 matches at 8 bases. Germline V gene lookup returns CDR1 ENHRY and CDR2 SYGVKD. The CDR3 sequence is 15 residues long. The junction had 3 bases not matched to a gene; V was cut back by 2 bases and J by 1 base. As DNA, the CDR3 is TGTGCCATCAGTGAGGTAGCGGGAACCCAAGAGACCCAGTACTTC. This codes for CAISEVAGTQETQYF.

The chain carries TRBV4-2 and TRBJ1-2, with D unclear. The CDR3 has 15 residues. The germline CDR1 and CDR2 sequences are LGHNA and YNFKEQ. V lost 0 bases and J lost 6, with 14 bases in between. The CDR3 region is CASSQDLRDRHGYTF. The CDR3 bases are TGTGCCAGCAGCCAAGATTTACGGGATCGGCATGGCTACACCTTC.

In its sample, this clone was seen many times. The chain is built from TRBV5-1 and TRBJ2-2, with D possibly being TRBD1 (7 bases). The CDR3 extends over 16 amino acids. Trimming cost V 7 bases and J 5 bases, with 21 bases left between them. Germline lookup yields CDR1 SGHRS and CDR2 YFSETQ. The CDR3 spells CASSPGQGGGTGELFF. CDR3 coding DNA: TGCGCCAGCTCCCCTGGCCAGGGGGGTGGAACCGGGGAGCTGTTTTTT.

The chain carries TRBV9 and TRBJ1-1, with 7 bases identical to TRBD1. Germline loops: CDR1 SGDLS, CDR2 YYNGEE. V shed 2 bases, J shed 0 bases, and the junction held 10 bases outside the gene matches. This CDR3 spans 17 amino acids. The CDR3 DNA reads TGTGCCAGCAGCGTTATACCGGGACAGAATATGAACACTGAAGCTTTCTTT. This encodes CASSVIPGQNMNTEAFF.

The rearrangement uses TRBV27 and TRBJ2-3, with TRBD2 matching 11 bases. The CDR3 consists of 18 residues. Germline CDR1 is MNHEY and CDR2 is SMNVEV (reference sequence). The trim removed 4 bases at V and 5 bases at J, leaving 14 bases unmatched. The CDR3 DNA is TGTGCCAGCAGTTCTCACCTAGCGGGGGGCATAGTAGGAGATACGCAGTATTTT. Amino acid sequence: CASSSHLAGGIVGDTQYF.

V usage is TRBV11-2 and J usage is TRBJ2-2; D is perhaps TRBD2 (6 bases). Trimming removed 1 base from V and 2 bases from J, with 8 bases in between. CDR3 length: 15 amino acids. Per the germline V gene, CDR1 is SGHAT and CDR2 is FQNNGV. CDR3 sequence reads: CASSLAGVNTGELFF. The CDR3 bases are TGTGCCAGCAGCTTAGCGGGGGTTAACACCGGGGAGCTGTTTTTT.

The genes are TRBV19 and TRBJ1-6; no clear D gene. Trimming pared 4 bases from V and 9 bases from J, leaving 10 bases between. The CDR3 contains 13 residues. CDR1 and CDR2 (germline): LNHDA, SQIVND (reference sequence). The CDR3 region is CASSTPGSSPLHF. The CDR3, as DNA: TGTGCCAGTAGTACGCCTGGGAGTTCACCCCTCCACTTT.